This T cell receptor (beta chain) was sequenced for a study of monozygotic twins with inflammatory bowel disease. This clonotype is labeled medium-sized based on frequency. Per donor, under 3 ml of blood was collected and frozen. Germline V gene data show CDR1 as SEHNR and CDR2 as FQNEAQ (reference sequence). There are 15 residues in the CDR3. After re-calling the 5' RACE reads, TCRdb lists one entry per CDR3 protein, DNA absent. This table lists about 160,000 distinct CDR3 sequences. This receptor was obtained from a human donor with ulcerative colitis or Crohn's disease, or a healthy co-twin of an affected twin (not recorded which). The chain has TRBV7-9 and TRBJ2-7; absent DNA, TCRdb's TRBD1 call cannot be checked. Material for sequencing was blood. CDR3 amino acids: CASSGVGRSSYEQYF.